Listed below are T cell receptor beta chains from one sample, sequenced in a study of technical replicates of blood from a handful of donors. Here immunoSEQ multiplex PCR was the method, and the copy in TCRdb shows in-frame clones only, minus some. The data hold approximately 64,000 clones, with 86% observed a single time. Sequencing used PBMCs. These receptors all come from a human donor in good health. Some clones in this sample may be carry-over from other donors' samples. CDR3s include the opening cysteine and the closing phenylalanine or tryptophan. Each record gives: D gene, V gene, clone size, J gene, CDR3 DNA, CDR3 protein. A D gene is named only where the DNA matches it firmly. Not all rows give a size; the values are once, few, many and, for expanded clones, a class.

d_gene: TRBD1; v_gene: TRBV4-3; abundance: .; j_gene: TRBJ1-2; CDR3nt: TGCGCCAGCAGCCAAGGACAGGGCGTCTATGGCTACACCTTC; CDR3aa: CASSQGQGVYGYTF
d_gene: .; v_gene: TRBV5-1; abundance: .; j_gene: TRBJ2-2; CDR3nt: TGCGCCAGCAGCCGGGAGAGCACCGGGGAGCTGTTTTTT; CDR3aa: CASSRESTGELFF
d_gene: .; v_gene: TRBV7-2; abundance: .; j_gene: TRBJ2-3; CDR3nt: TGTGCCAGCAGCTTAAGGGGAGGGGGGAGGCTCAATGAAGATACGCAGTATTTT; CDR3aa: CASSLRGGGRLNEDTQYF
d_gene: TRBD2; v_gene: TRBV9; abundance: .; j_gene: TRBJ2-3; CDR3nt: TGTGCCAGCAGCGTCACCTTAGCGGGAGGTGATACGCAGTATTTT; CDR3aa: CASSVTLAGGDTQYF
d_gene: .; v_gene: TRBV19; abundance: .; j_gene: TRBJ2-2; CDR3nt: TGTGCCAGTAGAGACCCACATGGGGGGTCGAACACCGGGGAGCTGTTTTTT; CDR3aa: CASRDPHGGSNTGELFF
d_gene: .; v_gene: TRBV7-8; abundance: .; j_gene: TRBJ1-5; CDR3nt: TGTGCCAGCAGCTTACTCGGGGGAAATCAGCCCCAGCATTTT; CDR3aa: CASSLLGGNQPQHF
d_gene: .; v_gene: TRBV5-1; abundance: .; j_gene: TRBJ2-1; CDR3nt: TGCGCCAGCAGCCCCCTAGCTGGCAAGGATGAGCAGTTCTTC; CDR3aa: CASSPLAGKDEQFF
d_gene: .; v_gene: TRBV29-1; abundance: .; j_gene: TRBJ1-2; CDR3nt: TGCAGCGCCGAAAATGCGGACTATGGCTACACCTTC; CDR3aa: CSAENADYGYTF
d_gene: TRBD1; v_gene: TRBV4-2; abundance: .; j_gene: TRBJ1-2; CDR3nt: TGTGCCAGCAGCCAGGAGGACAGGGGACGAGGCTACACCTTC; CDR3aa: CASSQEDRGRGYTF
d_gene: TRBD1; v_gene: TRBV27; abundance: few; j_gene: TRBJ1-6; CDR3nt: TGTGCCACCCGACAGGGCCCCTATAATTCACCCCTCCACTTT; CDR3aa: CATRQGPYNSPLHF
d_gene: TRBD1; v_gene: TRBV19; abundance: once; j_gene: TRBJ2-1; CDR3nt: TGTGCCAGTAGTACTCCCGGGACAGGGATCAATGAGCAGTTCTTC; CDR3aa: CASSTPGTGINEQFF
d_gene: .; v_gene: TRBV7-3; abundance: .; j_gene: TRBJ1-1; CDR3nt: TGTGCCAGCAGCTTAACCTCGGGTTGGACTGAAGCTTTCTTT; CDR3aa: CASSLTSGWTEAFF
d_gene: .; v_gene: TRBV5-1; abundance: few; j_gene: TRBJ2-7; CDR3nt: TGCGCCAGCAGCCTGGCGGGGACACCATACGAGCAGTACTTC; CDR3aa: CASSLAGTPYEQYF
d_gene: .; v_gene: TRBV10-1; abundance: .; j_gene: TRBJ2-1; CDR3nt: TGCGCCAGCAGTGCCTACTGGAGTCGTCCCAATGAGCAGTTCTTC; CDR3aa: CASSAYWSRPNEQFF
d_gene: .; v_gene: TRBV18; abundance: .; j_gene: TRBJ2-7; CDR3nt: TGTGCCAGCTCACCACCGAGCAGGGGCAACTACGAGCAGTACTTC; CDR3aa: CASSPPSRGNYEQYF
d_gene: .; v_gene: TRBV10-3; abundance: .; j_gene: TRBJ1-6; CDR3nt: TGTGCCATCAGTGACGAGCTGGATAATTCACCCCTCCACTTT; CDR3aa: CAISDELDNSPLHF
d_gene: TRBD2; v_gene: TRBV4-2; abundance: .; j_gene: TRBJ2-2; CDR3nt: TGTGCCAGCAGCCAACGGGGGGATACCGGGGAGCTGTTTTTT; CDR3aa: CASSQRGDTGELFF
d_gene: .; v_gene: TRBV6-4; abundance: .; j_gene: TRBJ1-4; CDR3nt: TGTGCCAGCAGTGACGGAGCTGCCGCAACTAATGAAAAACTGTTTTTT; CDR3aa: CASSDGAAATNEKLFF
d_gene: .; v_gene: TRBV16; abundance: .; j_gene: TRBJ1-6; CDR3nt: TGTGCCAGCAGCCAATTAGTGTCGGAGACCTCCAATTCACCCCTCCACTTT; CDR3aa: CASSQLVSETSNSPLHF
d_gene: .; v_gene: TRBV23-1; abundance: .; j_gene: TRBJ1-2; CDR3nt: TGCGCCAGCAATTTTGCGCATCAAAACTATGGCTACACCTTC; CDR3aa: CASNFAHQNYGYTF
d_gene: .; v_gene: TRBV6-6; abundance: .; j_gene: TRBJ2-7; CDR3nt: TGTGCCAGCAGTTACAGCCGGTCAGGGGTGTACGAGCAGTACTTC; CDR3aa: CASSYSRSGVYEQYF
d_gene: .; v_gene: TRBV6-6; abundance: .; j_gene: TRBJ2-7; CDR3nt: TGTGCCAGCAGTTACAGGGGCCAGGGGTACGAGCAGTACTTC; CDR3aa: CASSYRGQGYEQYF
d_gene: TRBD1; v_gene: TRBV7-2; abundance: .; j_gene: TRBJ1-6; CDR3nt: TGTGCCAGCAGCTCCTCCGGGACAGGGTATTCACCCCTCCACTTT; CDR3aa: CASSSSGTGYSPLHF